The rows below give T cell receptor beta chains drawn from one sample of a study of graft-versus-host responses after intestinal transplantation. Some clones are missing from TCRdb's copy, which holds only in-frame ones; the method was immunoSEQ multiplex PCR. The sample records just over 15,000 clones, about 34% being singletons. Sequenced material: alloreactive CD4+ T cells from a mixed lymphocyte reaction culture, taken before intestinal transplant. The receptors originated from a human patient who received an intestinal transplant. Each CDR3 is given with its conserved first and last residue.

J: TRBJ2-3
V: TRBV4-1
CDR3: CASSQDAHSYTDTQYF

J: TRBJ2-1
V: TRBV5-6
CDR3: CARSLGGRDLIGKQFF

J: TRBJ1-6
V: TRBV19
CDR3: CASSIYRTNSPLHF

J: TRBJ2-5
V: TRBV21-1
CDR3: CASRRRGKTQYF

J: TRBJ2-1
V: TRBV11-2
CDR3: CASRASGRGDEQFF

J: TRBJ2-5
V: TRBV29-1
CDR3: CSVGASRETQYF

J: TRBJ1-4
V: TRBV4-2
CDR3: CASSLGGIGEKLFF

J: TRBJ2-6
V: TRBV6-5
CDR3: CASSYWAGANVLTF

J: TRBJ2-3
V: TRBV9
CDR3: CASSVEQFTDTQYF

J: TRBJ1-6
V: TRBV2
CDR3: CASKDREVGYSPLHF

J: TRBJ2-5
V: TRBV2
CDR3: CASRFQETQYF

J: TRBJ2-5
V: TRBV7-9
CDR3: CASRGLVETQYF

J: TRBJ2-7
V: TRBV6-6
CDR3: CASATRSSYEQYF

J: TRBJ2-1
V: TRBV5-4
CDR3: CASSFRLAGSNEQFF

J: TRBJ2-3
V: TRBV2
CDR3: CASRTGLYTDTQYF

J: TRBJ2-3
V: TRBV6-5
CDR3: CASSYSIRGDTQYF

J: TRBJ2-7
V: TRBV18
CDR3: CASSWTGNYEQYF

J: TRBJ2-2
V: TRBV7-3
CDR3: CASSLGHSTGELFF

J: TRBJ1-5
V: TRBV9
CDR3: CASSPPEQGIEYQPQHF

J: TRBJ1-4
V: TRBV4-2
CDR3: CASSLDGGTNENLFF

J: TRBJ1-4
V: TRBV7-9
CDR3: CASSLASLGRSPEKLFF

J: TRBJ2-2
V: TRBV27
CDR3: CASSWGVGTELAGELFF

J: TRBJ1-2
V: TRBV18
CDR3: CASSPGGEYGYTF

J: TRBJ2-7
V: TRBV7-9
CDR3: CASSLGHLGEQYF

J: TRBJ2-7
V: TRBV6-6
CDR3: CASSPTSGGYEQYF

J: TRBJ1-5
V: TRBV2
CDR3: CASSLRQGGQPQHF

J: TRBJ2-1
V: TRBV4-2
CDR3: CASSPLTSTNEQFF

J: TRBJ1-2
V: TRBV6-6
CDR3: CASSRGTGLYGYTF

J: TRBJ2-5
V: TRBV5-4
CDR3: CASSPGLQETQYF

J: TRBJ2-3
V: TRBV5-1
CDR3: CASSFPSSPDTQYF

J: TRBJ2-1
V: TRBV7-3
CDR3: CASSLSGTYNEQFF

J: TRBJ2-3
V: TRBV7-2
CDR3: CASRFGLAESDTQYF

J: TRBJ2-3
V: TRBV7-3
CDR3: CASSPTPGNLADTQYF

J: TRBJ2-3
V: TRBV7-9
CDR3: CASSLYLDTQYF

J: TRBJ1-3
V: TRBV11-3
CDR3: CASSSPTGRGNTIYF

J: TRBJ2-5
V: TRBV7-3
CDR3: CASSLLAGQETQYF

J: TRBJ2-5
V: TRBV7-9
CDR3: CASSLRTPQETQYF

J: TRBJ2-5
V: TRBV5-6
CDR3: CASSLNGQRIVETQYF

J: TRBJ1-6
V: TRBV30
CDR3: CAWSVLRSYNSPLHF

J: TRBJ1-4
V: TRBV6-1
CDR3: CASSEALMASMGREKLFF

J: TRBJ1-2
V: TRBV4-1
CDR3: CASSRRTGTGGGNYGYTF

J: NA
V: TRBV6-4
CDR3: CASQGLAYEQYF

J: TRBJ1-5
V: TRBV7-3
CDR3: CASSLISRNQPQHF

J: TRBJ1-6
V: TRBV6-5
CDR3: CASGAFNSPLHF

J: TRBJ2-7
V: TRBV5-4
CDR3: CASSLPGQGRHEQYF

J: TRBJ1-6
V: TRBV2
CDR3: CASLGQYNSPLHF

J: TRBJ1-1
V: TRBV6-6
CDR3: CASSSDSEAFF

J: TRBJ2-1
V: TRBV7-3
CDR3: CASSPSPGLGGNEQFF

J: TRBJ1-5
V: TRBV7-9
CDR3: CASSLSSNQPQHF

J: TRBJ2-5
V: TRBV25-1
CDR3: CASSIGETQYF

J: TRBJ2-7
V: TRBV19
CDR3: CASRHGTRGTYEQYF

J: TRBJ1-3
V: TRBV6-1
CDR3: CASSSTGSSGNTIYF

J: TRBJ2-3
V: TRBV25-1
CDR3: CASSQAGLVQYF